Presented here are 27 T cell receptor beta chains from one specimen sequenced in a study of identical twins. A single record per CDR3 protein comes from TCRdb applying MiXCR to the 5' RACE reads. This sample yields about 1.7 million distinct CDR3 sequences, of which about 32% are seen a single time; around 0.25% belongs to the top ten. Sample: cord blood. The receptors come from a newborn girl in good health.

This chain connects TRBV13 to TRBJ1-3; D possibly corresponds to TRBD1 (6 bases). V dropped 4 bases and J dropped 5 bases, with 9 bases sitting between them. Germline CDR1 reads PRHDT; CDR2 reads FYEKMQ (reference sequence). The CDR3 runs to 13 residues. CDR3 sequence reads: CASSSQGRNTIYF. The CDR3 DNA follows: TGTGCCAGCAGCTCACAGGGCCGAAACACCATATATTTT.

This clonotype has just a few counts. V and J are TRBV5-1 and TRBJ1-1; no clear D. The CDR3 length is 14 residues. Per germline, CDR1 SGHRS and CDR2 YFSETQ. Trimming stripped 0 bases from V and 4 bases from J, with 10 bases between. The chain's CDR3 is CASSLGQVATEAFF. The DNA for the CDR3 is TGCGCCAGCAGCTTGGGGCAGGTAGCCACTGAAGCTTTCTTT.

The CDR3 loop reads CASSQDSVVRGKGAYGYTF. CDR3 DNA: TGCGCCAGCAGCCAAGATTCCGTCGTAAGGGGGAAGGGTGCCTATGGCTACACCTTC. The rearrangement uses TRBV4-1 and TRBJ1-2; maybe TRBD1 (6 bases). The CDR3 totals 19 residues. Germline V gives CDR1 MGHRA, CDR2 YSYEKL. The V end was cut by 0 bases, the J end by 4 bases, with 24 bases between.

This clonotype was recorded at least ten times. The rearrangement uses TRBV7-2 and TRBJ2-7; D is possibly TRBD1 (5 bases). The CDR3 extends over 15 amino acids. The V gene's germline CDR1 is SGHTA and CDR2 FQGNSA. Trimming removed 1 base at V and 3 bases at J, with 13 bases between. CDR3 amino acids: CASSLERQSIYEQYF. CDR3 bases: TGTGCCAGCAGCTTAGAGAGACAGTCTATCTACGAGCAGTACTTC. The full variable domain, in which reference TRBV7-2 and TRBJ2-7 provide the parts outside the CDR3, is GAGVSQSPSNKVTEKGKDVELRCDPISGHTALYWYRQSLGQGLEFLIYFQGNSAPDKSGLPSDRFSAERTGGSVSTLTIQRTQQEDSAVYLCASSLERQSIYEQYFGPGTRLTVT.

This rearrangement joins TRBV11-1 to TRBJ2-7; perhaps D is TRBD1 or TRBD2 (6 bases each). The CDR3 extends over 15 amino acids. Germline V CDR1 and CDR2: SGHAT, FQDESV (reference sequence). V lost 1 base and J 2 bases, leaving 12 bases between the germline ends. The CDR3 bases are TGTGCCAGCAGCTTAGAGGGGGGTCGGCCCTACGAGCAGTACTTC. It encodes CASSLEGGRPYEQYF.

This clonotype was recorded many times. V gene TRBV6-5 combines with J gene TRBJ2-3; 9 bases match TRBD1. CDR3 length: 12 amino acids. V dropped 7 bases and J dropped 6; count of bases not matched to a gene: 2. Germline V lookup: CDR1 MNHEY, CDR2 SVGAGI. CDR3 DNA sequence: TGTGCCAGCACGACAGGGGGTGATACGCAGTATTTT. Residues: CASTTGGDTQYF.

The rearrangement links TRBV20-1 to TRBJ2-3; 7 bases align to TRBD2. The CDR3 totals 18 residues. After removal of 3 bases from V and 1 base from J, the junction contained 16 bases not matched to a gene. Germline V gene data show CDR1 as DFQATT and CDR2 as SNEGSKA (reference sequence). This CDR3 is CSASKIWRERERTDTQYF. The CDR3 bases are TGCAGTGCTAGCAAAATATGGCGGGAGAGGGAACGCACAGATACGCAGTATTTT.

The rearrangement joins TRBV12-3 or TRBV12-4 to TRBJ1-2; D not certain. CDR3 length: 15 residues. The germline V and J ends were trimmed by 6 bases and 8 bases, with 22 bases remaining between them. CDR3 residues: CASSSGGNSGGGYTF. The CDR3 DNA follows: TGTGCCAGCAGCTCCGGTGGGAATTCAGGCGGGGGCTACACCTTC.

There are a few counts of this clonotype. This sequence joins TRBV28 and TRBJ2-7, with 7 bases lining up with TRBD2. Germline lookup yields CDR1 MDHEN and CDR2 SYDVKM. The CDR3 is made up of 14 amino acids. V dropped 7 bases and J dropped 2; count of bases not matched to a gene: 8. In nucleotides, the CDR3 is TGTGCCAGCAACCCGGGACTACCGACCTACGAGCAGTACTTC. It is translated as CASNPGLPTYEQYF.

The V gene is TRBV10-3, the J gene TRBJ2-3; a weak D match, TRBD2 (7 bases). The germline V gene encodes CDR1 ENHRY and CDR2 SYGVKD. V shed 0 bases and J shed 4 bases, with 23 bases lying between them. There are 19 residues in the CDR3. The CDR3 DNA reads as TGTGCCATCAGTGAGTCACTTTATTTGCGGGGGCGCCACGCAGATACGCAGTATTTT. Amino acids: CAISESLYLRGRHADTQYF.

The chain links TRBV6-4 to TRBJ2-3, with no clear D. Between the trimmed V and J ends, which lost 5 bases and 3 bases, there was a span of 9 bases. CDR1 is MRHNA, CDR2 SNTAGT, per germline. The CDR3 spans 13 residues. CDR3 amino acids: CASSPALTDTQYF. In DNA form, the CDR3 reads TGTGCCAGCAGTCCTGCTCTGACAGATACGCAGTATTTT.

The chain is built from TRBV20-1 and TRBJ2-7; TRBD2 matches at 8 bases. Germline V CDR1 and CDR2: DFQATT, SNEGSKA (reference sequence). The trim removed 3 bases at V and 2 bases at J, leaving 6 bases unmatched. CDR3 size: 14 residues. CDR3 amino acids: CSARGLVPTYEQYF. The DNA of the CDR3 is TGCAGTGCTAGGGGACTAGTCCCAACCTACGAGCAGTACTTC.

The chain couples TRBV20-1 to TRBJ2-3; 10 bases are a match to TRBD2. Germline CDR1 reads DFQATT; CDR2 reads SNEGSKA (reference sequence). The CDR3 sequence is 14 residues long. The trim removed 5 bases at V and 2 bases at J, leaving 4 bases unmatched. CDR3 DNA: TGCAGTGCTCAGAGCGGGAGGGCCACAGATACGCAGTATTTT. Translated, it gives CSAQSGRATDTQYF.

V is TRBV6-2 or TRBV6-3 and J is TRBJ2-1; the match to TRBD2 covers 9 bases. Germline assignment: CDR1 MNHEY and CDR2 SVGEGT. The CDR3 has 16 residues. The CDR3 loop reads CASGLAQAWSYNEQFF. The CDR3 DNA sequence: TGTGCTAGCGGACTAGCGCAGGCTTGGTCCTACAATGAGCAGTTCTTC.

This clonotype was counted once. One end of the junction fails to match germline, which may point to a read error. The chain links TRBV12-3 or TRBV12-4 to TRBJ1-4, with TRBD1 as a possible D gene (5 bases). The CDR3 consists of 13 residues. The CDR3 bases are TGTGCCAGCGGTTTCTCGGGGGACGAAAAACTGTTTTTT. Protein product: CASGFSGDEKLFF.

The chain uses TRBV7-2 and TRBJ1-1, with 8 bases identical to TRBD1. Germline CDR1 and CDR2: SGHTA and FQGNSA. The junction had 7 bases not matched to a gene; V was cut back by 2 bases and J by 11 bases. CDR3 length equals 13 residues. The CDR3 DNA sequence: TGTGCCAGCAGCTTACAGGGGGCGCGATTGGCTTTCTTT. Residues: CASSLQGARLAFF.

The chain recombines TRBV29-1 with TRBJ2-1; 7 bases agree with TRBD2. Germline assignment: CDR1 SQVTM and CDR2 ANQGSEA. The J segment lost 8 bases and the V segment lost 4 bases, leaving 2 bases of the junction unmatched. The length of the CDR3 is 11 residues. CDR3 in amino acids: CSVVRGYEQFF. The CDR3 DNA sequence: TGCAGCGTTGTGCGGGGGTATGAGCAGTTCTTC.

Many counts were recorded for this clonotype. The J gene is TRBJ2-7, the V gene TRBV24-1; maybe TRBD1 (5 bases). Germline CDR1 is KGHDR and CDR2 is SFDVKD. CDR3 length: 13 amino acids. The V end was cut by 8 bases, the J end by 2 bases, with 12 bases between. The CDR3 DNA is TGTGCCACCACCAGGGTGCATCCCTACGAGCAGTACTTC. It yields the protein CATTRVHPYEQYF.

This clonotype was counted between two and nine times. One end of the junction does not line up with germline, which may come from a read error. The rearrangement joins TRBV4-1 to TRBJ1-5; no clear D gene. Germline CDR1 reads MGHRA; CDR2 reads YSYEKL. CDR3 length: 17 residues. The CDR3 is CASSQDPRSTDNQPQHF. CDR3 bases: TGTGCCAGCAGCCAAGATCCCAGGTCAACAGACAATCAGCCCCAGCATTTT.

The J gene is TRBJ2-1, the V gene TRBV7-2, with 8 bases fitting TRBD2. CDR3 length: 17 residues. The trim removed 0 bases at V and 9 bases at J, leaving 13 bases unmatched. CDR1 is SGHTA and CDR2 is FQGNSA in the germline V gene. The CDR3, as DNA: TGTGCCAGCAGCTTAGCTTTAGCGGGATTAGCTTGGGGTGAGCAGTTCTTC. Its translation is CASSLALAGLAWGEQFF.

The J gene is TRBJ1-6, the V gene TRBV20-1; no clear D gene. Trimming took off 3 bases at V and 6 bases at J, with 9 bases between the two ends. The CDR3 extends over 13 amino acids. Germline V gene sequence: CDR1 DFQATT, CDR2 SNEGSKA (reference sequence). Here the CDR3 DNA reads TGCAGTGCTAGGGTCCCCGGTAATTCACCCCTCCACTTT. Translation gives CSARVPGNSPLHF.

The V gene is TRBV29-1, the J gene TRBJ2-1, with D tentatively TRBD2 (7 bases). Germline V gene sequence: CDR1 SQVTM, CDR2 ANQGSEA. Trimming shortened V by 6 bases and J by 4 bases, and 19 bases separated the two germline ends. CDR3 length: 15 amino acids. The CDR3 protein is CSVSGGGARYNEQFF. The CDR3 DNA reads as TGCAGCGTCTCCGGTGGGGGGGCCAGATACAATGAGCAGTTCTTC.

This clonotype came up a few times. The DNA of the CDR3 is TGCAGTGCCCTGGGACCCCCAACTAATGAAAAACTGTTTTTT. Its protein product is CSALGPPTNEKLFF. The V call is TRBV20-1, the J call TRBJ1-4; the D gene is possibly TRBD1 (5 bases). V dropped 6 bases and J dropped 0 bases, with 11 bases sitting between them. This CDR3 spans 14 amino acids. Germline V lookup: CDR1 DFQATT, CDR2 SNEGSKA (reference sequence).

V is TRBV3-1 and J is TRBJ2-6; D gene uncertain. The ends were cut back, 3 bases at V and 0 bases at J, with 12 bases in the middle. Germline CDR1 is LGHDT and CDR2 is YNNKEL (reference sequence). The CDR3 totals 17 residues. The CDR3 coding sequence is TGTGCCAGCAGCCACGATACCATCAGCTCTGGGGCCAACGTCCTGACTTTC. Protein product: CASSHDTISSGANVLTF. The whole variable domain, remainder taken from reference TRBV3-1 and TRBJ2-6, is DTAVSQTPKYLVTQMGNDKSIKCEQNLGHDTMYWYKQDSKKFLKIMFSYNNKELIINETVPNRFSPKSPDKAHLNLHINSLELGDSAVYFCASSHDTISSGANVLTFGAGSRLTVL.

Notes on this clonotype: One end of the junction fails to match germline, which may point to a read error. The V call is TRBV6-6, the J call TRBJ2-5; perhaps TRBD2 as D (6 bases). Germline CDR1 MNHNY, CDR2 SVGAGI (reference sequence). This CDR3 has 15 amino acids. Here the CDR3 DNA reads TGTGCCAGCAGTGACTCCGGGACTCCCCAAGAGACCCAGTACTTC. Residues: CASSDSGTPQETQYF.

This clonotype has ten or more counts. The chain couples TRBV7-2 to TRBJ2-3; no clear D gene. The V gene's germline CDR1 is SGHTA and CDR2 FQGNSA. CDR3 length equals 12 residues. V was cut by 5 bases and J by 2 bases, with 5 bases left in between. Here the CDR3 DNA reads TGTGCCAGCAGCCACTTCACAGATACGCAGTATTTT. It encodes CASSHFTDTQYF.

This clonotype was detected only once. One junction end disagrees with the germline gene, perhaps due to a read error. The CDR3 nucleotides are TGTGCCAACAGCTTGGGGTGGAGCACAGATACGCAGTATTTT. It yields the protein CANSLGWSTDTQYF. The chain couples TRBV7-2 to TRBJ2-3, with D unclear. Germline loops: CDR1 SGHTA, CDR2 FQGNSA. The CDR3 totals 14 residues.